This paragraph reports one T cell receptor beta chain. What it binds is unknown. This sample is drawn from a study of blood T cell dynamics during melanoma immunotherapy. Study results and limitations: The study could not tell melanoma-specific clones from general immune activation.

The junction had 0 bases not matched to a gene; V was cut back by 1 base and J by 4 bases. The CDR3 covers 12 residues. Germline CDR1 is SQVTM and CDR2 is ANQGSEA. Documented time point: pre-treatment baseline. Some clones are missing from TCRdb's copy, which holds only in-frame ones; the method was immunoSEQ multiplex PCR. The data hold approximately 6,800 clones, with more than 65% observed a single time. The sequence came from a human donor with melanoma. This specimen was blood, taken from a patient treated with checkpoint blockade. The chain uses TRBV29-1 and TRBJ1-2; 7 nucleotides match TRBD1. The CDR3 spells CSVEGDSYGYTF. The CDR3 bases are TGCAGCGTTGAAGGGGACAGCTATGGCTACACCTTC.